This T cell receptor beta chain was captured by sequencing in a study of T-cell memory formation after mild COVID-19. Study information: The TCR clusters were mostly specific to one donor. Study-level points and caveats: Pre-infection memory harbored some responding clones, suggesting cross-reactive memory joined.

The TCR alpha and TCR beta cDNA libraries, bearing sample barcodes and UMIs, were generated by 5'RACE using constant-segment primers. TCRdb independently ran MiXCR on the 5' RACE reads; one entry per CDR3 protein. The profile covers 580,000 or so distinct CDR3 sequences, with approximately 15% appearing a single time and less than 10% taken by the ten largest. The CDR3 runs to 15 residues. Germline V gene lookup returns CDR1 MGHRA and CDR2 YSYEKL. The V end lost 4 bases, the J end lost 5 bases, and 17 bases lay between the germline ends. This clonotype showed up just a few times. The antigen is undetermined.

The source material was PBMCs or a T cell subset sorted from them (not recorded which). The receptor was derived from an adult woman who had mild COVID-19 (a few samples of this study predate the infection). Cell type and time point are not known. This sequence joins TRBV4-1 and TRBJ2-5; D may be TRBD1 (6 bases). In nucleotides, the CDR3 is TGCGCCAGCAGCCCACAGGGTGGCAGCGAGGAGACCCAGTACTTC. Its translation is CASSPQGGSEETQYF.